The rows below give T cell receptor beta chains drawn from one sample of a study of blood T cell repertoires in COVID-19. Clones were sequenced by immunoSEQ multiplex PCR, and TCRdb holds only the in-frame ones, with some missing. The profile covers over 200,000 clones, with 88% appearing a single time and 2.7% taken by the ten largest. Sequences were obtained from peripheral blood. These receptors came from a woman aged 55-70 years with acute or convalescent COVID-19. Both conserved end residues are part of each CDR3. Fields, in order: clone size, J gene, V gene, D gene, CDR3 DNA, CDR3 protein. The D gene is left open where the match is weak. Size values are once, few and many counts, or a class for expanded clones, and some rows have none.

abundance: .; j_gene: TRBJ1-5; v_gene: TRBV23-1; d_gene: .; CDR3nt: TGCGCCAGCAGAAACAGGAAGCCCCAGCATTTT; CDR3aa: CASRNRKPQHF
abundance: once; j_gene: TRBJ2-2; v_gene: TRBV2; d_gene: TRBD1; CDR3nt: TGTGCCAGCAGGAACGACAGGGGGAACACCGGGGAGCTGTTTTTT; CDR3aa: CASRNDRGNTGELFF
abundance: .; j_gene: TRBJ2-7; v_gene: TRBV18; d_gene: TRBD1; CDR3nt: TGTGCCAGCTCACGGGACAGGGCCTCCTACGAGCAGTACTTC; CDR3aa: CASSRDRASYEQYF
abundance: .; j_gene: TRBJ2-7; v_gene: TRBV18; d_gene: .; CDR3nt: TGTGCCAGCTCACAAATGGACAGCTCCTACGAGCAGTACTTC; CDR3aa: CASSQMDSSYEQYF
abundance: .; j_gene: TRBJ2-3; v_gene: TRBV24-1; d_gene: TRBD2; CDR3nt: TGTGCCACCAGTGAGCGGACTAGCGGGAGGCGAGATACGCAGTATTTT; CDR3aa: CATSERTSGRRDTQYF
abundance: .; j_gene: TRBJ2-1; v_gene: TRBV5-4; d_gene: .; CDR3nt: TGTGCCAGCAGCTTGGGACTTGGCTCCTACAATGAGCAGTTCTTC; CDR3aa: CASSLGLGSYNEQFF
abundance: .; j_gene: TRBJ1-1; v_gene: TRBV3-1/TRBV3-2; d_gene: .; CDR3nt: TGTGCCAGCAGCCAGCTGTGGCCGAACACTGAAGCTTTCTTT; CDR3aa: CASSQLWPNTEAFF
abundance: .; j_gene: TRBJ2-1; v_gene: TRBV7-2; d_gene: .; CDR3nt: TGTGCCAGCAGTGCGGGGTACAGGACGTACAATGAGCAGTTCTTC; CDR3aa: CASSAGYRTYNEQFF
abundance: .; j_gene: TRBJ2-7; v_gene: TRBV7-2; d_gene: .; CDR3nt: TGTGCCAGCAGCTTAAGGCAGCGGAGCGAGCAGTACTTC; CDR3aa: CASSLRQRSEQYF
abundance: .; j_gene: TRBJ2-7; v_gene: TRBV19; d_gene: .; CDR3nt: TGTGCCAGTAGTATCGGGGTCCACGAGCAGTACTTC; CDR3aa: CASSIGVHEQYF
abundance: .; j_gene: TRBJ1-4; v_gene: TRBV18; d_gene: .; CDR3nt: TGTGCCAGCTCACCCACTGCGTATGAAAAACTGTTTTTT; CDR3aa: CASSPTAYEKLFF
abundance: .; j_gene: TRBJ1-2; v_gene: TRBV6-5; d_gene: TRBD1; CDR3nt: TGTGCCAGCAGCACAGGGGGTGGCTATGGCTACACCTTC; CDR3aa: CASSTGGGYGYTF
abundance: .; j_gene: TRBJ2-1; v_gene: TRBV7-6; d_gene: TRBD2; CDR3nt: TGTGCCAGCAGGAGTAGCGGGTTTTCCTACAATGAGCAGTTCTTC; CDR3aa: CASRSSGFSYNEQFF
abundance: .; j_gene: TRBJ1-4; v_gene: TRBV19; d_gene: .; CDR3nt: TGTGCCAGTAGTATTGAGAGGTTTGAAAAACTGTTTTTT; CDR3aa: CASSIERFEKLFF
abundance: .; j_gene: TRBJ2-3; v_gene: TRBV3-1/TRBV3-2; d_gene: TRBD2; CDR3nt: TGTGCCAGCAGCGTGACTAGCGGGGCAGATACGCAGTATTTT; CDR3aa: CASSVTSGADTQYF
abundance: .; j_gene: TRBJ2-2; v_gene: TRBV5-1; d_gene: .; CDR3nt: TGCGCCAGCAGCGTGAGGCAGGGGCCTTCGTTCACCGGGGAGCTGTTTTTT; CDR3aa: CASSVRQGPSFTGELFF
abundance: .; j_gene: TRBJ1-2; v_gene: TRBV5-1; d_gene: .; CDR3nt: TGCGCCAGCAGCTACGGCCCAGGGTCCTATGGCTACACCTTC; CDR3aa: CASSYGPGSYGYTF
abundance: once; j_gene: TRBJ2-2; v_gene: TRBV9; d_gene: .; CDR3nt: TGTGCCAGCAGCGCCCCATCCTGGGAGGAGAGCACCGGGGAGCTGTTTTTT; CDR3aa: CASSAPSWEESTGELFF
abundance: .; j_gene: TRBJ1-6; v_gene: TRBV6-1; d_gene: TRBD1; CDR3nt: TGTGCCAGCAGTGAAGCGCCGGGACAGGGGGCACGGTCACCCCTCCACTTT; CDR3aa: CASSEAPGQGARSPLHF
abundance: .; j_gene: TRBJ1-1; v_gene: TRBV6-5; d_gene: TRBD1; CDR3nt: TGTGCCAGCAGACCTCTACAGGGGCGGAACACTGAAGCTTTCTTT; CDR3aa: CASRPLQGRNTEAFF
abundance: .; j_gene: TRBJ1-5; v_gene: TRBV15; d_gene: .; CDR3nt: TGTGCCACCAGCCCCAGTCGGGGGAGCAATCAGCCCCAGCATTTT; CDR3aa: CATSPSRGSNQPQHF
abundance: few; j_gene: TRBJ2-1; v_gene: TRBV11-3; d_gene: TRBD1; CDR3nt: TGTGCCAGCAGCTTAGGGACAGGGGCGATTGAGCAGTTCTTC; CDR3aa: CASSLGTGAIEQFF
abundance: few; j_gene: TRBJ2-1; v_gene: TRBV7-9; d_gene: TRBD2; CDR3nt: TGTGCCAGCAGCTTAGGGCTAGCGGGCGATGAGCAGTTCTTC; CDR3aa: CASSLGLAGDEQFF
abundance: .; j_gene: TRBJ1-6; v_gene: TRBV27; d_gene: .; CDR3nt: TGTGCCAGCAGTTACAGCTATAGCTCCTATAATTCACCCCTCCACTTT; CDR3aa: CASSYSYSSYNSPLHF
abundance: few; j_gene: TRBJ2-7; v_gene: TRBV6-6; d_gene: .; CDR3nt: TGTGCCAGCAGTTACGCAGGAACCTACGAGCAGTACTTC; CDR3aa: CASSYAGTYEQYF
abundance: .; j_gene: TRBJ1-2; v_gene: TRBV28; d_gene: .; CDR3nt: TGTGCCAGCAGTTTACAGGGGAAGGTCGCCTATGGCTACACCTTC; CDR3aa: CASSLQGKVAYGYTF
abundance: .; j_gene: TRBJ2-2; v_gene: TRBV3-1/TRBV3-2; d_gene: TRBD1; CDR3nt: TGTGCCAGCAGCCGGCAATGGTTAGGGGGGACAGGTAACACCGGGGAGCTGTTTTTT; CDR3aa: CASSRQWLGGTGNTGELFF
abundance: once; j_gene: TRBJ2-3; v_gene: TRBV29-1; d_gene: TRBD2; CDR3nt: TGCAGCGGGGGACTAGCGGGAGGGCGTACGCAGTATTTT; CDR3aa: CSGGLAGGRTQYF
abundance: .; j_gene: TRBJ2-3; v_gene: TRBV6-5; d_gene: TRBD2; CDR3nt: TGTGCCAGCAGTTACTCGTGGAGCGGGAGAACAGATACGCAGTATTTT; CDR3aa: CASSYSWSGRTDTQYF
abundance: .; j_gene: TRBJ2-5; v_gene: TRBV11-2; d_gene: TRBD1; CDR3nt: TGTGCCAGCAGCGGCTTTAGGGGGCGCGGGGAGACCCAGTACTTC; CDR3aa: CASSGFRGRGETQYF
abundance: .; j_gene: TRBJ2-7; v_gene: TRBV5-1; d_gene: TRBD2; CDR3nt: TGCGCCAGCACCGTGGCGGGAGCCGTCGGGGAGCAGTACTTC; CDR3aa: CASTVAGAVGEQYF
abundance: few; j_gene: TRBJ2-1; v_gene: TRBV3-1/TRBV3-2; d_gene: TRBD2; CDR3nt: TGTGCCAGCAGCCTCCTCACTAGCGGGAGAGGAAATGAGCAGTTCTTC; CDR3aa: CASSLLTSGRGNEQFF
abundance: .; j_gene: TRBJ2-2; v_gene: TRBV11-3; d_gene: TRBD2; CDR3nt: TGTGCCAGCAGCTTAGTCGGGGGGGCCGGTGGGGAGCTGTTTTTT; CDR3aa: CASSLVGGAGGELFF
abundance: .; j_gene: TRBJ2-3; v_gene: TRBV3-1/TRBV3-2; d_gene: .; CDR3nt: TGTGCCAGCAGCCCTCAGACTAGCACAGATACGCAGTATTTT; CDR3aa: CASSPQTSTDTQYF
abundance: .; j_gene: TRBJ1-2; v_gene: TRBV6-5; d_gene: TRBD1; CDR3nt: TGTGCCAGCAGTTACGACAGGGGGGGAGGCTACACCTTC; CDR3aa: CASSYDRGGGYTF
abundance: .; j_gene: TRBJ1-4; v_gene: TRBV7-9; d_gene: .; CDR3nt: TGTGCCAGCAGCTTAGATACGGGAGTTGAAAAACTGTTTTTT; CDR3aa: CASSLDTGVEKLFF
abundance: once; j_gene: TRBJ1-1; v_gene: TRBV7-9; d_gene: .; CDR3nt: TGTGCCAGCAGCTTAGTGTCGACAGGCGTTCGAACCACTGAAGCTTTCTTT; CDR3aa: CASSLVSTGVRTTEAFF
abundance: .; j_gene: TRBJ1-2; v_gene: TRBV30; d_gene: .; CDR3nt: TGTGCCTGGAGTGTCCTATATGGCTACACCTTC; CDR3aa: CAWSVLYGYTF
abundance: .; j_gene: TRBJ1-6; v_gene: TRBV16; d_gene: TRBD1; CDR3nt: TGTGCCAGCAGCCAAGGACAGGGGAGTTCACCCCTCCACTTT; CDR3aa: CASSQGQGSSPLHF
abundance: .; j_gene: TRBJ2-7; v_gene: TRBV27; d_gene: .; CDR3nt: TGTGCCAGCAGTTTAGGTACCTACGGAGGGGAGCAGTACTTC; CDR3aa: CASSLGTYGGEQYF
abundance: .; j_gene: TRBJ2-3; v_gene: TRBV18; d_gene: TRBD2; CDR3nt: TGTGCCAGCTCACCAGAGGTTAGGGGAGGGAGCGGTACGCAGTATTTT; CDR3aa: CASSPEVRGGSGTQYF
abundance: .; j_gene: TRBJ1-2; v_gene: TRBV11-1; d_gene: TRBD1; CDR3nt: TGTGCCAGCAGCTCCGGGACAGGGGGCCGAGGCTACACCTTC; CDR3aa: CASSSGTGGRGYTF
abundance: .; j_gene: TRBJ2-3; v_gene: TRBV19; d_gene: .; CDR3nt: TGTGCCAGTAGTGGGCTACGGGGGGCTGGCACAGATACGCAGTATTTT; CDR3aa: CASSGLRGAGTDTQYF
abundance: .; j_gene: TRBJ1-5; v_gene: TRBV19; d_gene: TRBD1; CDR3nt: TGTGCCAGTAGTATTCAACAGGGGGTAAGGCAGCCCCAGCATTTT; CDR3aa: CASSIQQGVRQPQHF
abundance: .; j_gene: TRBJ2-2; v_gene: TRBV29-1; d_gene: TRBD1; CDR3nt: TGCAGCGTTGAAGACCCGGGGGCTCAGGGGGCCTCCGGGGAGCTGTTTTTT; CDR3aa: CSVEDPGAQGASGELFF
abundance: .; j_gene: TRBJ2-6; v_gene: TRBV7-9; d_gene: .; CDR3nt: TGTGCCAGCAGCCCGAGCATAGCCTCTGGGGCCAACGTCCTGACTTTC; CDR3aa: CASSPSIASGANVLTF
abundance: .; j_gene: TRBJ2-7; v_gene: TRBV6-6; d_gene: TRBD2; CDR3nt: TGTGCCAGCAGTTCCATGGGACTAGGATCCTACGAGCAGTACTTC; CDR3aa: CASSSMGLGSYEQYF
abundance: .; j_gene: TRBJ1-5; v_gene: TRBV28; d_gene: TRBD1; CDR3nt: TGTGCCAGCAGTTTATGGGCAGGGGGCATTGGTCAGCCCCAGCATTTT; CDR3aa: CASSLWAGGIGQPQHF
abundance: once; j_gene: TRBJ1-2; v_gene: TRBV2; d_gene: .; CDR3nt: TGTGCCAGCAGTGTACAGGGACCCGGAGGCTATGGCTACACCTTC; CDR3aa: CASSVQGPGGYGYTF
abundance: .; j_gene: TRBJ2-1; v_gene: TRBV5-4; d_gene: TRBD2; CDR3nt: TGTGCCAGCAGCTTGGCTAGCGGAGGGGCCGATGAGCAGTTCTTC; CDR3aa: CASSLASGGADEQFF
abundance: .; j_gene: TRBJ1-1; v_gene: TRBV19; d_gene: .; CDR3nt: TGTGCCAGTAGTCCCAGTCAGAACACTGAAGCTTTCTTT; CDR3aa: CASSPSQNTEAFF
abundance: .; j_gene: TRBJ1-4; v_gene: TRBV29-1; d_gene: .; CDR3nt: TGCAGCGTTGTGAGGGCGGGAAAACTGTTTTTT; CDR3aa: CSVVRAGKLFF
abundance: once; j_gene: TRBJ1-2; v_gene: TRBV15; d_gene: TRBD1; CDR3nt: TGTGCCACCAGCAGAGGCGGGACAGGGGACGACTACACCTTC; CDR3aa: CATSRGGTGDDYTF
abundance: .; j_gene: TRBJ2-7; v_gene: TRBV21-1; d_gene: .; CDR3nt: TGTGCCAGCAGCAACCCCGGTTTCACAGATGACACCTACGAGCAGTACTTC; CDR3aa: CASSNPGFTDDTYEQYF
abundance: .; j_gene: TRBJ1-2; v_gene: TRBV5-6; d_gene: TRBD1; CDR3nt: TGTGCCAGCAGCCCGACAGGGGTAGGTGGCTACACCTTC; CDR3aa: CASSPTGVGGYTF
abundance: .; j_gene: TRBJ2-7; v_gene: TRBV29-1; d_gene: .; CDR3nt: TGCAGCGTTGAAGTGGTGGCAACCTACGAGCAGTACTTC; CDR3aa: CSVEVVATYEQYF
abundance: .; j_gene: TRBJ2-2; v_gene: TRBV2; d_gene: TRBD2; CDR3nt: TGTGCCAGCAGGGTACTAGCGGGGTTCAACACCGGGGAGCTGTTTTTT; CDR3aa: CASRVLAGFNTGELFF
abundance: .; j_gene: TRBJ1-1; v_gene: TRBV6-6; d_gene: .; CDR3nt: TGTGCCAGCAGTTATGCAGGGGTGGACACTGAAGCTTTCTTT; CDR3aa: CASSYAGVDTEAFF
abundance: .; j_gene: TRBJ2-1; v_gene: TRBV15; d_gene: .; CDR3nt: TGTGCCACCAGCAGAGATATTTCGGGTCCTCAGCAGTTCTTC; CDR3aa: CATSRDISGPQQFF